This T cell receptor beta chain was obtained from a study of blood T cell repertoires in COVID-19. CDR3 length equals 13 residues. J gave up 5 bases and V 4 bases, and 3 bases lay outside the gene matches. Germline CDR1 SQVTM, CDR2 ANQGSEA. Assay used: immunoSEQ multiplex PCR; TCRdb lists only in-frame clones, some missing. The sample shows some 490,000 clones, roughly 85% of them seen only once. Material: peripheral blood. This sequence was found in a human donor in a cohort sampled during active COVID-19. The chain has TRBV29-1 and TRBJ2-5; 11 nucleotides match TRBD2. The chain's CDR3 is CSVAASGGETQYF. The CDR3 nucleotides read TGCAGCGTTGCGGCTAGCGGGGGGGAGACCCAGTACTTC.